The present T cell receptor beta chain was sequenced within a study of shared clonotypes between healthy human individuals. Findings of the study overall: Specimens sampled were limited to blood, with tissue repertoires likely differing. Generation probabilities were higher for clonotypes shared across all four sorted-subset donors than for unshared ones.

The repertoire was sequenced with immunoSEQ multiplex PCR; TCRdb's copy has only in-frame clones and lacks some. This table holds roughly 2.1 million clones, about 93% found once. Positively selected for CCR7, the CD45RO-negative cells used as naive CD8 cells excluded terminally differentiated effector memory CD45RA+ cells. Remarks on this clone: Its matching antigen is unknown.

The CDR3 has 15 amino acids. The germline V gene has CDR1 SGHDT and CDR2 YYEEEE. Trimming cost V 2 bases and J 1 base, with 13 bases left between them. This clonotype was sampled from a man aged 18 to 29 in good health. Some clones in this sample may be carry-over from other donors' samples. Material: naive CD8+ T cells from PBMCs. The chain is built from TRBV5-6 and TRBJ2-7; the D is unclear. Written as DNA, the CDR3 is TGTGCCAGCAGCTTAAGCGCAGGTATATCCTACGAGCAGTACTTC. Its translation is CASSLSAGISYEQYF. The full variable domain, completed using reference TRBV5-6 and TRBJ2-7, is DAGVTQSPTHLIKTRGQQVTLRCSPKSGHDTVSWYQQALGQGPQFIFQYYEEEERQRGNFPDRFSGHQFPNYSSELNVNALLLGDSALYLCASSLSAGISYEQYFGPGTRLTVT.